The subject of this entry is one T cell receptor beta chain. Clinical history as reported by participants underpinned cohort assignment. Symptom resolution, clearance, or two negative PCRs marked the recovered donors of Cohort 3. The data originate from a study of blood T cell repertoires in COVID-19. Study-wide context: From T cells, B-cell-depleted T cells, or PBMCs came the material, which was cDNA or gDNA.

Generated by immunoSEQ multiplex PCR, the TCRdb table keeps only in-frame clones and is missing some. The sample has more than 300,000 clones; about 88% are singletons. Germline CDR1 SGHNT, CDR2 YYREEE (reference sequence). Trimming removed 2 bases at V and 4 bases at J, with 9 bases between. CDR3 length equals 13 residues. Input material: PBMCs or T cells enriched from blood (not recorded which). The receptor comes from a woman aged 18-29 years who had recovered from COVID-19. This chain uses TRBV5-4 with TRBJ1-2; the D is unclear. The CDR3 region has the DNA TGTGCCAGCAGCTTATCAGGTAGCTATGGCTACACCTTC. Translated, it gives CASSLSGSYGYTF.